This entry features one TCR beta chain sequence. Its matching antigen is unknown. This sample was included in a study of T cells after posttransplantation cyclophosphamide. Study conclusions and caveats: Recipient CMV seropositivity and CMV reactivation strongly tracked TRB clonality. Tissue-infiltrating T cells from skin or gut overlapped little with blood T cells.

Looked up from germline, CDR1 is MDHEN and CDR2 is SYDVKM. The CDR3 has 16 amino acids. Between the trimmed V and J ends, which lost 6 bases and 0 bases, there was a span of 15 bases. Sequencing used immunoSEQ multiplex PCR; TCRdb keeps in-frame clones, though not all of them. Here the sample spans 25,000 to 30,000 clones, 86% being singletons. This rearrangement joins TRBV28 to TRBJ1-3, with TRBD1 as a possible D gene (6 bases). This sequence was found in a man aged 50-60 years. The sequenced material came from PBMCs. The CDR3 loop is CASRTPGHDSGNTIYF. Here the CDR3 DNA reads TGTGCCAGCAGGACTCCGGGACACGACTCTGGAAACACCATATATTTT.